Shown below are 26 T cell receptor beta chains from a single sample sequenced in a study of OX40 agonist ivuxolimab in advanced cancers. TCRdb's copy holds only in-frame clones and misses some; the assay was immunoSEQ multiplex PCR. The data contain about 17,000 clones, about four fifths of them singletons. The sample here was CD4+ or CD8+ T cells sorted from blood, taken in a trial of the OX40 agonist ivuxolimab. The receptors were gathered from an adult with an advanced solid tumor such as melanoma, head and neck, liver or kidney cancer.

This clone has just one count. This chain uses TRBV5-1 with TRBJ2-6; D unresolved. Deletions cut 1 base from V and 1 base from J, with 6 bases between. The CDR3 totals 15 residues. Germline CDR1 is SGHRS and CDR2 is YFSETQ. CDR3 sequence reads: CASSLNPSGANVLTF. The CDR3, as DNA: TGCGCCAGCAGCTTGAACCCATCTGGGGCCAACGTCCTGACTTTC.

The CDR3 bases are TGCGCCAGCAGCCAAGACACTAGCGGGAACCAAGAGACCCAGTACTTC. Translated: CASSQDTSGNQETQYF. V gene TRBV4-3 combines with J gene TRBJ2-5, with 10 bases that match TRBD2. V was pared by 0 bases and J by 0 bases, with 1 base of the junction left unmatched. Per germline, CDR1 LGHNA and CDR2 YSLEER. This CDR3 is 16 amino acids long.

The chain links TRBV7-9 to TRBJ2-3, with TRBD2 as a possible D gene (5 bases). CDR1 and CDR2 (germline): SEHNR, FQNEAQ (reference sequence). This CDR3 comprises 14 residues. The V gene lost 2 bases and the J gene lost 4 bases, with 10 bases spanning the gap. DNA for the CDR3: TGTGCCAGCAGCTTACCGACGGAGGCAGATACGCAGTATTTT. It yields the protein CASSLPTEADTQYF.

The chain couples TRBV29-1 to TRBJ2-3; 9 positions agree with TRBD1. Germline V gives CDR1 SQVTM, CDR2 ANQGSEA. J lost 3 bases, V lost 6 bases, and 4 bases had no gene match. The length of the CDR3 is 13 residues. CDR3 in amino acids: CSVGQGMTDTQYF. The CDR3 DNA sequence: TGCAGCGTCGGACAGGGGATGACAGATACGCAGTATTTT.

The rearrangement uses TRBV7-6 and TRBJ1-4; D possibly corresponds to TRBD1 (5 bases). The CDR3 is 17 residues long. Deletions cut 1 base from V and 3 bases from J, with 15 bases between. Germline V lookup: CDR1 SGHVS, CDR2 FNYEAQ. The CDR3 reads CASSLGGPGPANEKLFF. Written as DNA, the CDR3 is TGTGCCAGCAGCTTAGGGGGACCGGGACCGGCTAATGAAAAACTGTTTTTT. The full variable domain, in which reference TRBV7-6 and TRBJ1-4 provide the parts outside the CDR3, is GAGVSQSPRYKVTKRGQDVALRCDPISGHVSLYWYRQALGQGPEFLTYFNYEAQQDKSGLPNDRFSAERPEGSISTLTIQRTEQRDSAMYRCASSLGGPGPANEKLFFGSGTQLSVL.

This clone showed up just once. V and J are TRBV7-2 and TRBJ2-4; D is possibly TRBD1 (5 bases). The germline CDR1 and CDR2 sequences are SGHTA and FQGNSA. This CDR3 has 16 residues. V gave up 1 base and J gave up 0 bases, with 10 bases separating them. The CDR3, as DNA: TGTGCCAGCAGCTTAGGGTGGGGCCGAGCCAAAAACATTCAGTACTTC. As protein: CASSLGWGRAKNIQYF.

CDR3 nucleotide sequence: TGTGCCAGCAGTAGACCGGGACAGGGGTATCAGCCCCAGCATTTT. Encoded protein: CASSRPGQGYQPQHF. The rearrangement joins TRBV6-1 to TRBJ1-5, with 10 bases matching TRBD1. V lost 5 bases to trimming and J lost 5 bases; unmatched junction nucleotides: 6. The CDR3 covers 15 residues. CDR1 MNHNS and CDR2 SASEGT come from the germline V gene.

This clone was seen more than once but under ten times. The CDR3 DNA is TGCGCCAGCAGCCACGGTTTAGGACAGGGCGGAGGCATTCAGTACTTC. Translated, it gives CASSHGLGQGGGIQYF. V usage is TRBV4-1 and J usage is TRBJ2-4; 8 bases fit TRBD1. This CDR3 spans 16 amino acids. CDR1 and CDR2 from the germline V gene are MGHRA and YSYEKL. V shed 3 bases, J shed 9 bases, and the junction held 13 bases outside the gene matches.

The chain couples TRBV7-3 to TRBJ1-5; tentative D call: TRBD1 (6 bases). The CDR3 has 16 amino acids. The V end was cut by 5 bases, the J end by 2 bases, with 16 bases between. CDR1 and CDR2 (germline): SGHTA, FQGTGA. CDR3 in DNA: TGTGCCAGCAGCGGCCCGGGAGGGGGAGGCAATCAGCCCCAGCATTTT. Translated, it gives CASSGPGGGGNQPQHF.

The V call is TRBV4-2, the J call TRBJ2-5; 10 bases align to TRBD2. The length of the CDR3 is 17 residues. The trim removed 3 bases at V and 5 bases at J, leaving 12 bases unmatched. Germline loops: CDR1 LGHNA, CDR2 YNFKEQ. CDR3 in DNA: TGTGCCAGCAGCCAGGTCGCCGGGACTAGCGTTGGGGAGACCCAGTACTTC. Amino acid sequence: CASSQVAGTSVGETQYF.

V and J are TRBV6-5 and TRBJ1-3; TRBD1 is a possible D gene (6 bases). The CDR3 length is 15 residues. Germline CDR1 is MNHEY and CDR2 is SVGAGI. Trimming took off 6 bases at V and 0 bases at J, with 12 bases between the two ends. The CDR3 reads CASRRGQSSGNTIYF. Written as DNA, the CDR3 is TGTGCCAGCAGACGAGGACAGAGCTCTGGAAACACCATATATTTT.

The genes are TRBV5-4 and TRBJ1-4; TRBD1 agrees at 7 bases. Trimming cost V 2 bases and J 0 bases; bases outside gene matches: 16. This CDR3 is built from 20 residues. The germline V gene encodes CDR1 SGHNT and CDR2 YYREEE (reference sequence). CDR3 region: CASSFGFRDRTSSTNEKLFF. CDR3 sequence (DNA): TGTGCCAGCAGCTTTGGGTTCCGGGACAGAACATCCTCAACTAATGAAAAACTGTTTTTT. Drawing the rest from reference TRBV5-4 and TRBJ1-4, the complete variable domain is ETGVTQSPTHLIKTRGQQVTLRCSSQSGHNTVSWYQQALGQGPQFIFQYYREEENGRGNFPPRFSGLQFPNYSSELNVNALELDDSALYLCASSFGFRDRTSSTNEKLFFGSGTQLSVL.

This chain connects TRBV28 to TRBJ2-5; D not resolved. The V gene lost 1 base and the J gene lost 2 bases, with 5 bases spanning the gap. CDR3 length: 13 residues. The germline V gene has CDR1 MDHEN and CDR2 SYDVKM. The CDR3, as DNA: TGTGCCAGCAGTTTATTGTCTCAAGAGACCCAGTACTTC. Translated, it gives CASSLLSQETQYF.

J is TRBJ1-1 and V is TRBV7-2, with 7 bases matching TRBD1. J gave up 3 bases and V 3 bases, and 10 bases lay outside the gene matches. Looked up from germline, CDR1 is SGHTA and CDR2 is FQGNSA. The CDR3 is made up of 16 amino acids. DNA of the CDR3: TGTGCCAGCAGCTTTAGAAACCAGGGACAGTACACTGAAGCTTTCTTT. This sequence encodes CASSFRNQGQYTEAFF.

The V call is TRBV6-4, the J call TRBJ1-6, with 7 bases aligning to TRBD1. The V gene's germline CDR1 is MRHNA and CDR2 SNTAGT. CDR3 size: 19 residues. The ends lost 4 bases at V and 6 bases at J; junction bases unmatched: 18. The CDR3 sequence: CASSAPTTDRVPSNSPLHF. The DNA of the CDR3 is TGTGCCAGCAGTGCCCCGACAACCGACAGGGTCCCTTCTAATTCACCCCTCCACTTT.

This clone showed up just a few times. V usage is TRBV5-1 and J usage is TRBJ1-1; weak D call: TRBD1 (5 bases). CDR3 length equals 15 residues. Germline-derived CDR1 and CDR2 are SGHRS and YFSETQ. V lost 0 bases and J 1 base, leaving 10 bases between the germline ends. CDR3 bases: TGCGCCAGCAGCTTGGCCGGGACGGCGAACACTGAAGCTTTCTTT. Residues: CASSLAGTANTEAFF.

This chain joins TRBV6-6 and TRBJ1-2; D may be TRBD1 (5 bases). Germline CDR1 is MNHNY and CDR2 is SVGAGI (reference sequence). CDR3 length: 14 amino acids. V dropped 8 bases and J dropped 0 bases, with 13 bases sitting between them. Here the CDR3 DNA reads TGTGCCAGCGCGGGACGGAAACCTAACTATGGCTACACCTTC. Its protein product is CASAGRKPNYGYTF.

The CDR3: CASRAAEWVNSPLHF. CDR3 sequence (DNA): TGTGCCAGCAGGGCAGCGGAGTGGGTAAATTCACCCCTCCACTTT. V gene TRBV2 combines with J gene TRBJ1-6; D call uncertain. V shed 6 bases and J shed 7 bases, with 16 bases lying between them. The length of the CDR3 is 15 residues. The V gene's germline CDR1 is SNHLY and CDR2 FYNNEI.

This chain links TRBV19 with TRBJ2-7; D might be TRBD2 (5 bases). Trimming took 3 bases from V and 0 from J, leaving 9 bases between them. The germline gives CDR1 LNHDA, CDR2 SQIVND (reference sequence). This CDR3 is built from 14 residues. The CDR3 nucleotides read TGTGCCAGTAGTATCGGAGGAATCTCCTACGAGCAGTACTTC. Amino acids: CASSIGGISYEQYF.

CDR3: CASSLQAGDSYEQYF. The CDR3 coding sequence is TGTGCCAGCAGCTTACAAGCGGGAGACTCCTACGAGCAGTACTTC. The chain recombines TRBV7-3 with TRBJ2-7, with 8 bases matching TRBD2. The CDR3 is made up of 15 amino acids. Unmatched junction bases numbered 3, after V lost 2 bases and J lost 0 bases. Germline loops: CDR1 SGHTA, CDR2 FQGTGA.

This clone is a singleton in its sample. This rearrangement joins TRBV19 to TRBJ2-1; TRBD2 might be the D (5 bases). In germline, CDR1 is LNHDA, CDR2 SQIVND (reference sequence). CDR3 length equals 17 residues. Between the trimmed V and J ends, which lost 3 bases and 1 base, there was a span of 16 bases. The CDR3 nucleotides read TGTGCCAGTAGTATCCCTCCGGCTAGCAGTTCCTACAATGAGCAGTTCTTC. This translates into CASSIPPASSSYNEQFF.

The chain combines TRBV28 with TRBJ2-5; TRBD2 matches at 8 bases. Germline V gene data show CDR1 as MDHEN and CDR2 as SYDVKM. V was clipped by 3 bases and J by 4 bases; unmatched bases: 7. The CDR3 spans 15 residues. The CDR3 bases are TGTGCCAGCAGTTTTAACGGGAGGGCCCCAGAGACCCAGTACTTC. Translation gives CASSFNGRAPETQYF.

The rearrangement uses TRBV19 and TRBJ2-1; D gene uncertain. Between the trimmed V and J ends, which lost 6 bases and 0 bases, there was a span of 9 bases. CDR1 LNHDA and CDR2 SQIVND come from the germline V gene (reference sequence). The CDR3 is made up of 14 amino acids. The CDR3: CASRSVDSYNEQFF. As DNA, the CDR3 is TGTGCCAGTAGGAGCGTTGACTCCTACAATGAGCAGTTCTTC.

The chain is built from TRBV7-7 and TRBJ2-7; 7 bases map to TRBD1. V lost 4 bases, J lost 2 bases, and 8 bases stayed unmatched. Germline CDR1 SSHAT, CDR2 FNYEAQ (reference sequence). The CDR3 has 15 residues. In DNA form, the CDR3 reads TGTGCCAGCAGCTCCTACGACAGGGATCCCTACGAGCAGTACTTC. It specifies CASSSYDRDPYEQYF.

The sample holds one count of this clone. This sequence joins TRBV27 and TRBJ2-3; TRBD2 matches 13 bases. The CDR3 spans 16 residues. Losses at the gene ends were 8 bases for V and 0 bases for J; bases not matched to a gene: 5. Per germline, CDR1 MNHEY and CDR2 SMNVEV (reference sequence). In nucleotides, the CDR3 is TGTGCCAGCTGTGGACTAGCGGGAGCTAGCACAGATACGCAGTATTTT. Translation gives CASCGLAGASTDTQYF.

V and J are TRBV9 and TRBJ2-1; 8 bases fit TRBD2. With V trimmed by 4 bases and J by 4 bases, 10 bases remained unmatched. Germline lookup yields CDR1 SGDLS and CDR2 YYNGEE. This CDR3 is built from 16 residues. The CDR3 nucleotides read TGTGCCAGCAGCCCCTCTCGAGCGGGAGCGTACAATGAGCAGTTCTTC. It yields the protein CASSPSRAGAYNEQFF.